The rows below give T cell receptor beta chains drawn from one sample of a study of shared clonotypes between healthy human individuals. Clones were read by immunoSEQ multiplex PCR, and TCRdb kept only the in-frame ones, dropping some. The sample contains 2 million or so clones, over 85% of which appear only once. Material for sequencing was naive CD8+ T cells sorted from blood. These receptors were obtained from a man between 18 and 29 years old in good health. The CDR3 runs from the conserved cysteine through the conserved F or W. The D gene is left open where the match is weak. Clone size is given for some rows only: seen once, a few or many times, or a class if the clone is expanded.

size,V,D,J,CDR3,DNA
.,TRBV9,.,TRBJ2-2,CASSPRAGYGGELFF,TGTGCCAGCAGCCCTCGGGCAGGGTACGGCGGGGAGCTGTTTTTT
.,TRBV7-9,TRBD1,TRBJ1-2,CASSSSGTGDYGYTF,TGTGCCAGCAGCTCATCCGGGACAGGGGACTATGGCTACACCTTC
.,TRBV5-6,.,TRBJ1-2,CASSLAIYGYTF,TGTGCCAGCAGCTTGGCCATCTATGGCTACACCTTC
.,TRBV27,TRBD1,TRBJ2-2,CASSSRTGENTGELFF,TGTGCCAGCAGCTCACGGACAGGGGAAAACACCGGGGAGCTGTTTTTT
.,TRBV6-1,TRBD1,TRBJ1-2,CASSADRGDQVYGYTF,TGTGCCAGCAGTGCGGACAGGGGGGACCAGGTCTATGGCTACACCTTC
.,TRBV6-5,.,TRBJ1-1,CASSETNQQRVAFF,TGTGCCAGCAGTGAAACGAACCAACAGAGGGTGGCTTTCTTT
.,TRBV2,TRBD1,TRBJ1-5,CASSGRQGDQPQHF,TGTGCCAGCAGTGGTCGACAGGGAGACCAGCCCCAGCATTTT
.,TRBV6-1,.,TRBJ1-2,CASSEGGWGYDYGYTF,TGTGCCAGCAGTGAAGGGGGTTGGGGGTACGACTATGGCTACACCTTC
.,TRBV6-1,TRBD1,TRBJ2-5,CASSDRDRGEEETQYF,TGTGCCAGCAGTGACCGGGACAGGGGTGAAGAAGAGACCCAGTACTTC
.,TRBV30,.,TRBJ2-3,CAWSVLADSTDTQYF,TGTGCCTGGAGTGTACTAGCAGACAGCACAGATACGCAGTATTTT
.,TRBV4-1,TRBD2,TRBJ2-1,CASSQGLAGEYNEQFF,TGCGCCAGCAGCCAAGGTCTAGCGGGGGAGTACAATGAGCAGTTCTTC
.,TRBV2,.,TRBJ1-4,CASTPFPDDNEKLFF,TGTGCCAGCACCCCTTTCCCGGATGATAATGAAAAACTGTTTTTT
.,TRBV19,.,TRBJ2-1,CASSQTRGNEQFF,TGTGCCAGTAGTCAGACCCGGGGGAATGAGCAGTTCTTC
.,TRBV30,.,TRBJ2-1,CAWEDVGYQFF,TGTGCCTGGGAGGATGTTGGGTATCAGTTCTTC
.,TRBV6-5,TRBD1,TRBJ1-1,CASSYESEGASEAFF,TGTGCCAGCAGTTACGAGTCCGAGGGGGCCAGTGAAGCTTTCTTT
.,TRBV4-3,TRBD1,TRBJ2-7,CASSQDMGQNVAQYF,TGCGCCAGCAGCCAGGACATGGGACAGAACGTCGCTCAGTACTTC
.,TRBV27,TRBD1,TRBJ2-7,CASSYRGLSYEQYF,TGTGCCAGCAGTTACAGGGGTCTTTCCTACGAGCAGTACTTC
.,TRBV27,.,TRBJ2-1,CASSLITSSYNEQFF,TGTGCCAGCAGTTTAATTACGAGCTCCTACAATGAGCAGTTCTTC
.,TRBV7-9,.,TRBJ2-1,CASSLAAPGPDLFF,TGTGCCAGCAGCTTAGCAGCTCCGGGACCTGATTTGTTCTTC
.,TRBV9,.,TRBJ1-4,CASSDGGGATNEKLFF,TGTGCCAGCAGCGATGGAGGTGGTGCAACTAATGAAAAACTGTTTTTT
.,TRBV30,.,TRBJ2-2,CAGTEFFTGELFF,TGTGCCGGCACGGAGTTTTTCACCGGGGAGCTGTTTTTT
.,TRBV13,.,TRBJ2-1,CASSLLLVSYNEQFF,TGTGCCAGCAGCCTCCTTCTAGTGAGCTACAATGAGCAGTTCTTC
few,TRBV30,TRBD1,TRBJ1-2,CAWSTSTGNGYTF,TGTGCCTGGAGTACCTCGACAGGGAATGGCTACACCTTC
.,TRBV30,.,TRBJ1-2,CAWKRANNYGYTF,TGTGCCTGGAAGAGGGCCAATAACTATGGCTACACCTTC
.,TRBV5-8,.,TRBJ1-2,CASSSGPFSYGYTF,TGTGCCAGCAGCTCAGGACCCTTTAGCTATGGCTACACCTTC
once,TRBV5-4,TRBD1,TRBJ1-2,CASSLGDRGGYGYTF,TGTGCCAGCAGCTTGGGGGACAGGGGTGGCTATGGCTACACCTTC
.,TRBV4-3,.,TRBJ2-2,CASSQEPPGTMNTGELFF,TGCGCCAGCAGCCAAGAGCCCCCAGGGACAATGAACACCGGGGAGCTGTTTTTT
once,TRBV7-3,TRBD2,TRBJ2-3,CASSSGGLGTSGDTDTQYF,TGTGCCAGCAGCTCAGGGGGCCTAGGGACTAGCGGCGACACAGATACGCAGTATTTT
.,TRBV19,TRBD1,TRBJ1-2,CASYRGGGYTF,TGTGCCAGCTACAGGGGAGGCGGCTACACCTTC
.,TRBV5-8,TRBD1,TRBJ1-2,CASSLTLTGNYGYTF,TGTGCCAGCAGCCTGACTCTGACAGGGAACTATGGCTACACCTTC
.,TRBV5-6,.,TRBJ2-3,CASSFGPGDTQYF,TGTGCCAGCAGCTTCGGGCCTGGGGATACGCAGTATTTT
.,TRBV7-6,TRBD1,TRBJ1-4,CASSAPGQDYEKLFF,TGTGCCAGCAGCGCACCGGGACAGGACTATGAAAAACTGTTTTTT
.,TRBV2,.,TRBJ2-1,CASRNKPYNEQFF,TGTGCCAGCAGGAATAAGCCCTACAATGAGCAGTTCTTC
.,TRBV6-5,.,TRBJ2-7,CASTSWEGAYEQYF,TGTGCCAGCACCTCATGGGAGGGGGCCTACGAGCAGTACTTC
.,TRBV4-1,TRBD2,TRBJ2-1,CASSQPSGGNYNEQFF,TGCGCCAGCAGCCAGCCTAGCGGCGGAAACTACAATGAGCAGTTCTTC
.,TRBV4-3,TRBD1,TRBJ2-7,CASSQDWTGVYEQYF,TGCGCCAGCAGCCAAGATTGGACAGGGGTCTACGAGCAGTACTTC
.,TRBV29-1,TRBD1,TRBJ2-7,CSAGTGSYEQYF,TGCAGCGCCGGGACAGGCTCCTACGAGCAGTACTTC
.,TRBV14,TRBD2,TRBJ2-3,CASSVGGGYDTQYF,TGTGCCAGCAGCGTCGGCGGGGGATACGATACGCAGTATTTT
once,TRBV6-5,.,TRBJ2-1,CASMIGFYGYNEQFF,TGTGCCAGCATGATTGGGTTTTACGGCTACAATGAGCAGTTCTTC
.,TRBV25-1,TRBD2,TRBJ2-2,CASSESGGTGELFF,TGTGCCAGCAGTGAATCGGGGGGAACCGGGGAGCTGTTTTTT
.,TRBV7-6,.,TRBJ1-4,CASSLAVSGSDTNEKLFF,TGTGCCAGCAGCTTAGCGGTATCCGGGAGTGATACTAATGAAAAACTGTTTTTT
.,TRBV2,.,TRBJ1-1,CASSEAPPGTEAFF,TGTGCCAGCAGTGAGGCCCCTCCGGGCACTGAAGCTTTCTTT
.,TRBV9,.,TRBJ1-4,CASSAGAFTTNEKLFF,TGTGCCAGCAGCGCCGGGGCCTTTACAACTAATGAAAAACTGTTTTTT
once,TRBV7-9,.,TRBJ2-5,CASSPQRVETQYF,TGTGCCAGCTCCCCCCAGAGAGTGGAGACCCAGTACTTC
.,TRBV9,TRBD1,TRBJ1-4,CASSPREGAGEKLFF,TGTGCCAGCAGCCCACGTGAGGGGGCGGGCGAAAAACTGTTTTTT
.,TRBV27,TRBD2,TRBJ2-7,CASSLSGRGYEQYF,TGTGCCAGCAGTTTAAGCGGGAGGGGGTACGAGCAGTACTTC
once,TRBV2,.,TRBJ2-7,CASSETDSSYEQYF,TGTGCCAGCAGTGAAACTGACAGCTCCTACGAGCAGTACTTC
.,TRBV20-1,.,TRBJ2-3,CSASTGDTQYF,TGCAGTGCCTCGACCGGAGATACGCAGTATTTT
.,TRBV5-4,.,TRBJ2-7,CASSLGGSNYEQYF,TGTGCCAGCAGCTTAGGCGGTTCGAATTACGAGCAGTACTTC
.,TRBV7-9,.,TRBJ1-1,CASSPEKNTEAFF,TGTGCCAGCAGCCCTGAGAAGAACACTGAAGCTTTCTTT
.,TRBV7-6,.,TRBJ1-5,CASSLGQVGQPQHF,TGTGCCAGCAGCTTAGGTCAAGTGGGCCAGCCCCAGCATTTT
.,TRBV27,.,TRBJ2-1,CASGTNPTYNEQFF,TGTGCCAGCGGTACTAACCCTACCTACAATGAGCAGTTCTTC
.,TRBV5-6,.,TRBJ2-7,CASSYARDEQYF,TGTGCCAGCAGCTATGCCCGGGACGAGCAGTACTTC